Listed below are T cell receptor beta chains from one sample, sequenced in a study of Ad26.COV2.S vaccination and SARS-CoV-2 variants. Using immunoSEQ multiplex PCR, the repertoire was profiled, and TCRdb retains in-frame clones only, with some absent. Of more than 400,000 clones in the sample, 80% to 95% are singletons; the top ten hold 4.3%. Sequences were derived from peripheral blood, sampled in a trial of Ad26.COV2.S vaccine versus placebo. These receptors were collected from a person between 18 and 65 years old who received the Ad26.COV2.S COVID-19 vaccine or a placebo. Each CDR3 is given with its conserved first and last residue. A D gene is named only where the DNA matches it firmly. Clone size is not always given. Where it is, it says once, few, many or a class for expanded clones.

v_call	clone_size	j_call	d_call	cdr3_nt	cdr3_aa
TRBV5-4	few	TRBJ1-4	TRBD1	TGTGCCATGACAGGGCAGCAGCAGGAGAAACTGTTTTTT	CAMTGQQQEKLFF
TRBV28	once	TRBJ1-5	TRBD1	TGTGCCAGCAGGCTCTTATGGGGCGGGACAGCAAACAATCAGCCCCAGCATTTT	CASRLLWGGTANNQPQHF
TRBV5-1	.	TRBJ2-1	TRBD2	TGCGCCAGCAGCATCGTTTCTAGCGGCTCCTACAATGAGCAGTTCTTC	CASSIVSSGSYNEQFF
TRBV6-5	.	TRBJ1-1	.	TGTGCCAGCGGGAGGGGCTGGGCTTTCTTT	CASGRGWAFF
TRBV5-1	once	TRBJ2-3	.	TGCGCCAGCAGCTTGGAGGCAGAAAGCACAGATACGCAGTATTTT	CASSLEAESTDTQYF
TRBV19	.	TRBJ1-5	.	TGTGCCAGTATAGGGCGTAGCAATCAGCCCCAGCATTTT	CASIGRSNQPQHF
TRBV5-4	.	TRBJ2-2	TRBD2	TGTGCCAGCAGCTTGGAGCGGGAGGGCCAGACCGGGGAGCTGTTTTTT	CASSLEREGQTGELFF
TRBV4-2	.	TRBJ1-5	.	TGTGCCAGCAGCCATACTGACAGCAATCAGCCCCAGCATTTT	CASSHTDSNQPQHF
TRBV24-1	.	TRBJ2-2	TRBD2	TGTGCCACCAGTGGCCGACTAGCGGAGGGGAACACCGGGGAGCTGTTTTTT	CATSGRLAEGNTGELFF
TRBV6-4	.	TRBJ2-3	.	TGTGCCAGCAGTGTCGCCAGGGGCAGCACAGATACGCAGTATTTT	CASSVARGSTDTQYF
TRBV7-2	.	TRBJ2-5	.	TGTGCCAGCAGCCCCCCCCGTGATAGGGGTACTCCGGAGACCCAGTACTTC	CASSPPRDRGTPETQYF
TRBV30	.	TRBJ2-1	.	TGTGCCTGGGGGCGGGTTGAGCAGTTCTTC	CAWGRVEQFF